This T cell receptor (beta chain) was found in a study of chemoradiotherapy in HPV16-positive cancers. CDR3 size: 13 residues. V was clipped by 4 bases and J by 10 bases, with 15 bases between them. Germline V CDR1 and CDR2: SGHNT, YENEEA. Libraries were prepared by immunoSEQ multiplex PCR; TCRdb keeps only in-frame clonotypes and omits some of them. The sample gives roughly 25,000 clones, about 90% of which show up once; roughly 4.3% is in the top ten. Study-wide points: The functional HPV-specific definition rests on just a couple of HPV16-positive patients.

With respect to this clone: Its specificity is unknown.

The chain recombines TRBV11-3 with TRBJ2-3; D unclear. The receptor was isolated from a human donor with HPV-associated anogenital cancer. The sample in question was blood, obtained from a patient who underwent chemoradiotherapy. The CDR3 region is CASSYGSAGAQYF. CDR3 bases: TGTGCCAGCAGCTATGGTTCAGCAGGCGCGCAGTATTTT.